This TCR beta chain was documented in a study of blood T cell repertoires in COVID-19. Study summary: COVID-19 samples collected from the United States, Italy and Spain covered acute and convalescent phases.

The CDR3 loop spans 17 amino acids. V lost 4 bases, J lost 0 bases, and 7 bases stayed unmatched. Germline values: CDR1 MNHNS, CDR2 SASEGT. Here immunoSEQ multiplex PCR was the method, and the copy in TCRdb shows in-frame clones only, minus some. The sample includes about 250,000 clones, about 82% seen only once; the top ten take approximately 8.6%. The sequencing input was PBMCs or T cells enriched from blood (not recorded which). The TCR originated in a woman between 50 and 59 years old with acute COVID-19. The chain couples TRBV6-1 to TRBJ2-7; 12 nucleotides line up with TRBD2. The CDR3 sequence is CASSALAGGLFSYEQYF. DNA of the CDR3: TGTGCCAGCAGTGCGCTAGCGGGGGGGCTTTTCTCCTACGAGCAGTACTTC.